The T cell receptor (beta chain) under discussion was sequenced for a study of T-cell reconstitution after alpha-beta-depleted transplantation in children. After removal of 1 base from V and 5 bases from J, the junction contained 4 bases not matched to a gene. Germline CDR1 reads SGHNT; CDR2 reads YYREEE (reference sequence). This CDR3 has 14 amino acids. Construction of the TCRbeta library involved unique molecular identifiers. TCRdb passed the PCR reads through MiXCR, listing each CDR3 protein once. The data hold some 490,000 distinct CDR3 sequences, with under 15% observed a single time. This clonotype was observed at least ten times.

The chain carries TRBV5-4 and TRBJ2-3, with 7 bases lining up with TRBD2. This specimen was PBMCs from the stem cell graft donor, taken from the stem cell graft. The receptor was derived from a human donor who donated a stem cell graft to a child with combined immunodeficiency. The CDR3 protein is CASSLLAEGDTQYF. The CDR3 nucleotides are TGTGCCAGCAGCTTGCTAGCGGAAGGAGATACGCAGTATTTT.